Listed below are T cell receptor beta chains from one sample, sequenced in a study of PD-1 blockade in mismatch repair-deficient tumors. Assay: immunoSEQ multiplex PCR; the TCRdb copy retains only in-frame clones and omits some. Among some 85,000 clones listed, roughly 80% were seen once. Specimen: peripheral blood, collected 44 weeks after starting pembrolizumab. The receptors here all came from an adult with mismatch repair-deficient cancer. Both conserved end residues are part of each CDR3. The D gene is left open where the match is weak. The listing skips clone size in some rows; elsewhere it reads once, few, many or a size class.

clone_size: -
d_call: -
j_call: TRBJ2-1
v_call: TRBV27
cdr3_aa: CASSLFQGAYNEQFF
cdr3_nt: TGTGCCAGCAGTTTATTCCAGGGCGCCTACAATGAGCAGTTCTTC

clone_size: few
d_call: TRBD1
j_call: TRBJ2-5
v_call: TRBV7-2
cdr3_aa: CASSPPDRDSGETQYF
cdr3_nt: TGTGCCAGCAGCCCCCCTGACAGGGATAGTGGAGAGACCCAGTACTTC

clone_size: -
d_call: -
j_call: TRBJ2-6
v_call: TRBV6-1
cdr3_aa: CASSVFSGSGANVLTF
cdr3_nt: TGTGCCAGCAGTGTATTCAGCGGGTCTGGGGCCAACGTCCTGACTTTC

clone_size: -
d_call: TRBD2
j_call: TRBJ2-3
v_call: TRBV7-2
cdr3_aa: CASSSTSKSTDTQYF
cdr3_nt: TGTGCCAGCAGCTCGACTAGCAAAAGCACAGATACGCAGTATTTT

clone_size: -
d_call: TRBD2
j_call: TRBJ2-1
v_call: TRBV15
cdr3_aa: CATSRVPPGTSGSHYNEQFF
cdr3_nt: TGTGCCACCAGCCGAGTACCGCCTGGGACTAGCGGGAGTCATTACAATGAGCAGTTCTTC

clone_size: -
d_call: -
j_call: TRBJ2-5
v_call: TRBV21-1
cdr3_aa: CASSLGQGAPETQYF
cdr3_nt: TGTGCCAGCAGCCTAGGACAGGGGGCCCCAGAGACCCAGTACTTC

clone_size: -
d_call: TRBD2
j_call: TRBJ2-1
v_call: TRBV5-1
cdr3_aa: CASHGLADHNEQFF
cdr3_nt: TGCGCCAGCCATGGACTAGCGGACCACAATGAGCAGTTCTTC

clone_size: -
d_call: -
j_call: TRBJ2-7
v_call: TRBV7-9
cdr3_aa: CASSYPRGSEQYF
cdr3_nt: TGTGCCAGCAGCTACCCCCGGGGCAGCGAGCAGTACTTC

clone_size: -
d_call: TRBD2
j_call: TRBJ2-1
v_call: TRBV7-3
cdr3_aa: CASSLKAGSSYNEQFF
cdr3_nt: TGTGCCAGCAGCTTGAAAGCGGGATCCTCCTACAATGAGCAGTTCTTC

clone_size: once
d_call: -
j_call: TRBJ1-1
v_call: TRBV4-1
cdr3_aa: CASSQDGTEGTEAFF
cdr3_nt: TGCGCCAGCAGCCAAGATGGGACGGAGGGCACTGAAGCTTTCTTT

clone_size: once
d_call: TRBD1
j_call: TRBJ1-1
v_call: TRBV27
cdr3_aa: CASSLTTGGTEAFF
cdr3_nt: TGTGCCAGCAGTCTCACGACAGGGGGCACTGAAGCTTTCTTT

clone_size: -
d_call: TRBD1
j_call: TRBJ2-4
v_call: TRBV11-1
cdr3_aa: CASSLAGQGVIAKNIQYF
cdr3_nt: TGTGCCAGCAGCTTAGCCGGACAGGGGGTGATAGCCAAAAACATTCAGTACTTC

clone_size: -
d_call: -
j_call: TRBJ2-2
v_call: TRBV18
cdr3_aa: CASSPPGTNTGELFF
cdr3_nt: TGTGCCAGCTCACCACCAGGGACGAACACCGGGGAGCTGTTTTTT

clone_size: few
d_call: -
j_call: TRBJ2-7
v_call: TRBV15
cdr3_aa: CATSRVDAYEQYF
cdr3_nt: TGTGCCACCAGCAGAGTTGACGCCTACGAGCAGTACTTC

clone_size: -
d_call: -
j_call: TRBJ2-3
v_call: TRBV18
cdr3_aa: CASSPKRVSTDTQYF
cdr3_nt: TGTGCCAGCTCACCAAAGCGGGTTAGCACAGATACGCAGTATTTT

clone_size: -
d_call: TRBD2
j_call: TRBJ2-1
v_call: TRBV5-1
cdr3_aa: CASKLAGEFNEQFF
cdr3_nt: TGCGCCAGCAAGCTAGCGGGAGAATTCAATGAGCAGTTCTTC

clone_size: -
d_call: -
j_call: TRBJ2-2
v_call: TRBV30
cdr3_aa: CACPGGPSTGELFF
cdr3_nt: TGTGCCTGCCCCGGTGGACCCAGCACCGGGGAGCTGTTTTTT

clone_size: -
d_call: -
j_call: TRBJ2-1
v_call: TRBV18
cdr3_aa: CASSPAGNNEQFF
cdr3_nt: TGTGCCAGCTCACCGGCGGGGAACAATGAGCAGTTCTTC

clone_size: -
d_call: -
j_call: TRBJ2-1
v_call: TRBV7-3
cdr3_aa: CASSLRPGTYNEQFF
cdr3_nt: TGTGCCAGCAGCTTAAGGCCCGGGACTTACAATGAGCAGTTCTTC

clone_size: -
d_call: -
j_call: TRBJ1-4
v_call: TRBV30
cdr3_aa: CAWSSSGLNEKLFF
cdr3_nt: TGTGCCTGGAGTTCGTCGGGGTTGAATGAAAAACTGTTTTTT

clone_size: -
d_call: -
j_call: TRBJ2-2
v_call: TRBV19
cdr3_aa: CASSGAGNTGELFF
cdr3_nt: TGTGCCAGTAGTGGAGCAGGGAACACCGGGGAGCTGTTTTTT

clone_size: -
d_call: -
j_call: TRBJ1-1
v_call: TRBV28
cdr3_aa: CASSPDTEAFF
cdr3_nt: TGTGCCAGCAGTCCCGACACTGAAGCTTTCTTT

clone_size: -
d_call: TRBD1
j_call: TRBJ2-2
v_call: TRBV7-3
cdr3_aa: CASSLTGGADTGELFF
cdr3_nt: TGTGCCAGCAGCTTAACAGGGGGCGCGGACACCGGGGAGCTGTTTTTT

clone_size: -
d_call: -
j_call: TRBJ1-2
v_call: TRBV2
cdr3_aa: CCGQKSRNYGYTF
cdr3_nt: TGTTGTGGGCAAAAGAGCAGAAACTATGGCTACACCTTC

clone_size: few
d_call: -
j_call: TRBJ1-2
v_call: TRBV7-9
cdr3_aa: CASTGRGPYGYTF
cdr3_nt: TGTGCCAGCACCGGGCGGGGTCCCTATGGCTACACCTTC

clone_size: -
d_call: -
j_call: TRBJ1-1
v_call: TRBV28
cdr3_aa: CASSLGDRRNTEAFF
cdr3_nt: TGTGCCAGCAGTTTAGGAGACCGCCGAAACACTGAAGCTTTCTTT

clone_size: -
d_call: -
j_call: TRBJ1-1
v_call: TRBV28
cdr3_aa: CASSSRGRVTEAFF
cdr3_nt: TGTGCCAGCAGTTCCCGGGGCAGGGTGACTGAAGCTTTCTTT

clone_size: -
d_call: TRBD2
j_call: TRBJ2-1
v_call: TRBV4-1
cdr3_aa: CASSQWGTSGDEQFF
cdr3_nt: TGCGCCAGCAGCCAATGGGGGACTAGCGGGGATGAGCAGTTCTTC

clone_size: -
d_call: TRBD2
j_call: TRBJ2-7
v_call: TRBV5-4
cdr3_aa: CASSPDGAGAAYEQYF
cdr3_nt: TGTGCCAGCAGCCCCGACGGCGCGGGAGCGGCCTACGAGCAGTACTTC

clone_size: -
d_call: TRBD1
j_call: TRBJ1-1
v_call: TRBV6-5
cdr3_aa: CASSFWDRPNTEAFF
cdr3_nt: TGTGCCAGCAGTTTTTGGGACAGGCCCAACACTGAAGCTTTCTTT